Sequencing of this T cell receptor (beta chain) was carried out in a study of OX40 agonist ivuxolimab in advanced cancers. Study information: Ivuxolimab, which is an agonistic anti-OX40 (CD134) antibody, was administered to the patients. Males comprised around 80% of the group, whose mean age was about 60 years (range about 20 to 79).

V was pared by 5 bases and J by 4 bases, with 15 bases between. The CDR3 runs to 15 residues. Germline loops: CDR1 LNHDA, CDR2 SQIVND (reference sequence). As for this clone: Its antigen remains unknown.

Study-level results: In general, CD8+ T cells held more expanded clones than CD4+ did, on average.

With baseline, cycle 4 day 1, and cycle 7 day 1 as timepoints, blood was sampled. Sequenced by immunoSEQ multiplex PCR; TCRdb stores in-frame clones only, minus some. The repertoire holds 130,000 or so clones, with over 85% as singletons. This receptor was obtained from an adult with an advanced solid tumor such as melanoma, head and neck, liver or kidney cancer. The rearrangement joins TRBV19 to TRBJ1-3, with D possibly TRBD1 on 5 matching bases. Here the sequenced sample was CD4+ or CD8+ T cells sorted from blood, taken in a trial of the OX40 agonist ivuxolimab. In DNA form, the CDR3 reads TGTGCCAGTAGTGGCCACAGAGGGGCAGGAAACACCATATATTTT. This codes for CASSGHRGAGNTIYF. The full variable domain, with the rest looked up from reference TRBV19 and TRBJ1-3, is DGGITQSPKYLFRKEGQNVTLSCEQNLNHDAMYWYRQDPGQGLRLIYYSQIVNDFQKGDIAEGYSVSREKKESFPLTVTSAQKNPTAFYLCASSGHRGAGNTIYFGEGSWLTVV.